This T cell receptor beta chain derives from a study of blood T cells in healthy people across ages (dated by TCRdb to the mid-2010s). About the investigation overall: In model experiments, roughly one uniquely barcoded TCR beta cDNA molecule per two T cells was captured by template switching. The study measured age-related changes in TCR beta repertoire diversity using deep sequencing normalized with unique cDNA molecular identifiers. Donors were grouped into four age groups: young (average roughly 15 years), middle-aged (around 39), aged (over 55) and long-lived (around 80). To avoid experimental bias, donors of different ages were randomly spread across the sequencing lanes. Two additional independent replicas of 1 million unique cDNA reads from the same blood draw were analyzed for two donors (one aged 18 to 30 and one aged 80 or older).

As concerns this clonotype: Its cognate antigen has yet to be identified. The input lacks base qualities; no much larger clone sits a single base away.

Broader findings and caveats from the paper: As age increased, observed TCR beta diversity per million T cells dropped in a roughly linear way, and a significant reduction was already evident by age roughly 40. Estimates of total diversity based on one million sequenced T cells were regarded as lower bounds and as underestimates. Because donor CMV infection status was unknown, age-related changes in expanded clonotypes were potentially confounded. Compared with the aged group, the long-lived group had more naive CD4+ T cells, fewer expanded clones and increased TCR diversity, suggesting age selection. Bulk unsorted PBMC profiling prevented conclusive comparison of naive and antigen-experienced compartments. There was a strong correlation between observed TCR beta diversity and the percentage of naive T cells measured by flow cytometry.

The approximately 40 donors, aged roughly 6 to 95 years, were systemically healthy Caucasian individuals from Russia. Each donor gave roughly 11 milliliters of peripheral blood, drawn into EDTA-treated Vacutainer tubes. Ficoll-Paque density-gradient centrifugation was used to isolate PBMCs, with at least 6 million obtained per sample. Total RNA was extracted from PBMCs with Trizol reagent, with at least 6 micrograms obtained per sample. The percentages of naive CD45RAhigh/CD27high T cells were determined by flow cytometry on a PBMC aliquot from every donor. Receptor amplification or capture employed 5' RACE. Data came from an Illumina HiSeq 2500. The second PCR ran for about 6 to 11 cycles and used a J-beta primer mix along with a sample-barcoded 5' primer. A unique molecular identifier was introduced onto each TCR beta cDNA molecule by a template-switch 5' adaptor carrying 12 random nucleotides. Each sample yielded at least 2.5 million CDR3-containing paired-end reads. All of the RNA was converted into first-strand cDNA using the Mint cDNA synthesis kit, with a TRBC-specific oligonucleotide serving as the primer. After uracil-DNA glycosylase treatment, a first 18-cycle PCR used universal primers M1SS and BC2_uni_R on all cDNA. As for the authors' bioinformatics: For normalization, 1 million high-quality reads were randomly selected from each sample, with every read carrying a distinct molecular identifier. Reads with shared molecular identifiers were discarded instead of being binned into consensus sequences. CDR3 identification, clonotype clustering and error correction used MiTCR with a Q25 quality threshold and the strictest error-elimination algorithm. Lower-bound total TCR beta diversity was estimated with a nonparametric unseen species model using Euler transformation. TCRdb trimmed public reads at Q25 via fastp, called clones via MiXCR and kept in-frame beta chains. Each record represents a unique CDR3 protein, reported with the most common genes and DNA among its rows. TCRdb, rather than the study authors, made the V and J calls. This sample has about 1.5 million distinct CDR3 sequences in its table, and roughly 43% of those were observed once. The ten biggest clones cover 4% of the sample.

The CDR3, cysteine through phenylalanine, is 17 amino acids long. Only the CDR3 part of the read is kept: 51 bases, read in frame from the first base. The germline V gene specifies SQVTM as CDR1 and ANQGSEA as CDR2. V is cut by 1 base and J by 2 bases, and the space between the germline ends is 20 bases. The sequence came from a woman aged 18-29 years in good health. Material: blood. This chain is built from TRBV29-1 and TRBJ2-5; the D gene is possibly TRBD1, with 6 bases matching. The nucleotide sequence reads TGCAGCGTTGAAGGTGATCCCGGTCAGGGGATTCAAGAGACCCAGTACTTC. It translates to CSVEGDPGQGIQETQYF.